One and the same sample provided the 5 T cell receptor beta chains below, sequenced in a study of blood T cells in healthy people across ages. Primed by a sample-barcoded 5' primer and a J-beta primer mix, a second PCR proceeded for about 6 to 11 cycles. TCRdb re-derived calls from the 5' RACE reads in MiXCR, one entry per CDR3 protein. The table lists 600,000 to 1,000,000 distinct CDR3 sequences, about three fifths of them singletons. Sequenced material: blood. The source is a young man in good health.

This chain connects TRBV7-9 to TRBJ2-1; the D gene is possibly TRBD1 (6 bases). The length of the CDR3 is 15 residues. Germline-derived CDR1 and CDR2 are SEHNR and FQNEAQ (reference sequence). Trimming removed 4 bases at V and 7 bases at J, with 17 bases between. This CDR3 is CASSSLRGSGNEQFF. The DNA for the CDR3 is TGTGCCAGCAGCTCGCTCAGGGGATCTGGGAATGAGCAGTTCTTC.

The chain combines TRBV14 with TRBJ1-1; D might be TRBD1 (5 bases). In germline, CDR1 is SGHDN, CDR2 FVKESK. V was cut by 4 bases and J by 11 bases, with 17 bases left in between. The CDR3 is 13 amino acids. The CDR3 region is CASSLQGGTAAFF. CDR3 nucleotides: TGTGCCAGCAGCCTCCAAGGAGGGACGGCCGCTTTCTTT.

This sequence joins TRBV27 and TRBJ2-4, with 7 bases matching TRBD1. Germline CDR1 is MNHEY and CDR2 is SMNVEV (reference sequence). The CDR3 spans 17 residues. The V and J ends lost 6 bases and 0 bases, in that order; junction bases with no gene match: 11. The CDR3 is CASRTVNRGLAKNIQYF. The CDR3 nucleotides read TGTGCCAGCAGAACGGTGAACAGGGGTTTAGCCAAAAACATTCAGTACTTC.

A single count supports this clonotype. The chain has TRBV5-1 and TRBJ2-2; D unclear. The germline V gene encodes CDR1 SGHRS and CDR2 YFSETQ. The V end was cut by 5 bases, the J end by 6 bases, with 11 bases between. The CDR3 extends over 13 amino acids. The CDR3: CASRSSVPGELFF. CDR3 DNA: TGCGCCAGCAGGTCGTCTGTACCCGGGGAGCTGTTTTTT.

The chain links TRBV5-1 to TRBJ2-5, with 7 bases aligning to TRBD2. The tail of the sequence fits TRBJ2-7 better, so the J call may be wrong. Germline V CDR1 and CDR2: SGHRS, YFSETQ. This CDR3 is 18 amino acids long. CDR3 amino acids: CASSLRTSTGGSLYEQYF. The CDR3 region has the DNA TGCGCCAGCAGCTTGCGGACCTCGACGGGGGGATCCCTGTACGAGCAGTACTTC.